This passage covers 25 T cell receptor beta chains from one sample sequenced in a study of radiotherapy plus CTLA-4 blockade in lung cancer. Here immunoSEQ multiplex PCR was the method, and the copy in TCRdb shows in-frame clones only, minus some. The data show tens of thousands of clones, with around 69% seen just once and about a sixth held by the top ten. Sequenced here: peripheral blood, sampled from a patient treated with radiotherapy plus ipilimumab. These receptors were obtained from a human donor with non-small cell lung cancer whose response to radiotherapy plus ipilimumab could not be evaluated. Some clones in this sample may be carry-over from other donors' samples.

The V gene is TRBV18, the J gene TRBJ2-5; 13 bases map to TRBD2. Germline V gene data show CDR1 as KGHSH and CDR2 as LQKENI. The CDR3 consists of 17 residues. J was trimmed by 3 bases and V by 3 bases; bases with no gene match: 7. CDR3 in amino acids: CASSPRTSGGGKETQYF. The DNA of the CDR3 is TGTGCCAGCTCACCCCGGACTAGCGGGGGAGGCAAAGAGACCCAGTACTTC.

V is TRBV10-3 and J is TRBJ1-2; D may be TRBD1 (5 bases). CDR3 size: 13 residues. V lost 10 bases to trimming and J lost 1 base, with 13 bases between them. Germline CDR1 ENHRY, CDR2 SYGVKD. As DNA, the CDR3 is TGTGCCACCCGGGACTCAAATAACTATGGCTACACCTTC. It translates to CATRDSNNYGYTF.

This rearrangement joins TRBV5-1 to TRBJ1-3; D uncertain. In germline, CDR1 is SGHRS, CDR2 YFSETQ. The CDR3 sequence is 13 residues long. V lost 1 base and J 4 bases, leaving 6 bases between the germline ends. The CDR3 is CASSLNQGNTIYF. CDR3 DNA sequence: TGCGCCAGCAGCTTGAACCAGGGAAACACCATATATTTT.

The chain employs TRBV6-1 and TRBJ2-5; a weak D match, TRBD1 (8 bases). The CDR3 spans 18 residues. Trimming removed 1 base at V and 3 bases at J, with 21 bases between. Germline loops: CDR1 MNHNS, CDR2 SASEGT. This CDR3 reads CASSEEVVGTGGEETQYF. CDR3 sequence (DNA): TGTGCCAGCAGTGAAGAAGTGGTGGGAACAGGGGGGGAAGAGACCCAGTACTTC.

A few counts support this clone. Without the conserved terminal phenylalanine or tryptophan, this CDR3 likely stems from a read error. The genes are TRBV28 and TRBJ2-7; no clear D gene. The CDR3 contains 15 residues. V was cut by 2 bases and J by 3 bases, with 14 bases left in between. Germline CDR1 is MDHEN and CDR2 is SYDVKM. In DNA, the CDR3 is TGTGCCAGCAGTTTAAAGATGGGCAGAGTCTACGAGCAGTACCTC. Its translation is CASSLKMGRVYEQYL.

The chain combines TRBV18 with TRBJ1-4; 7 bases agree with TRBD1. CDR1 is KGHSH, CDR2 LQKENI, per germline. V shed 6 bases, J shed 8 bases, and the junction held 12 bases outside the gene matches. The CDR3 spans 15 residues. The CDR3 sequence is CASSPMTGKQEKLFF. CDR3 coding DNA: TGTGCCAGCTCGCCCATGACAGGGAAACAGGAAAAACTGTTTTTT.

The V call is TRBV6-1, the J call TRBJ2-7, with 7 bases lining up with TRBD1. The V gene's germline CDR1 is MNHNS and CDR2 SASEGT. V lost 4 bases and J lost 3; bases outside the gene matches: 12. This CDR3 has 16 residues. Here the CDR3 reads CASSAKKTGQNYEQYF. The CDR3 nucleotides are TGTGCCAGCAGTGCAAAGAAGACGGGACAGAACTACGAGCAGTACTTC.

This clone has only one observation. This chain connects TRBV19 to TRBJ2-5, with 7 bases fitting TRBD2. CDR1 LNHDA and CDR2 SQIVND come from the germline V gene (reference sequence). The CDR3 is 13 amino acids. V lost 11 bases to trimming and J lost 0 bases; unmatched junction nucleotides: 6. The CDR3 sequence: CASGGGYQETQYF. CDR3 sequence (DNA): TGTGCCTCTGGGGGAGGGTACCAAGAGACCCAGTACTTC.

The chain employs TRBV5-4 and TRBJ2-2; 13 nucleotides agree with TRBD2. CDR3 length: 15 amino acids. J lost 7 bases, V lost 4 bases, and 4 bases had no gene match. Germline CDR1 SGHNT, CDR2 YYREEE (reference sequence). DNA of the CDR3: TGTGCCAGCAGCAGGACTAGCGGGGGCCTCGGGGAGCTGTTTTTT. It encodes CASSRTSGGLGELFF.

The chain uses TRBV9 and TRBJ2-1, with 8 bases fitting TRBD2. Germline-derived CDR1 and CDR2 are SGDLS and YYNGEE. The CDR3 extends over 16 amino acids. The J segment lost 6 bases and the V segment lost 0 bases, leaving 8 bases of the junction unmatched. The CDR3 region has the DNA TGTGCCAGCAGCGTAGGGACTAGCACAACTGGCAATGAGCAGTTCTTC. It is translated as CASSVGTSTTGNEQFF. Full variable domain (rest looked up from reference TRBV9 and TRBJ2-1): DSGVTQTPKHLITATGQRVTLRCSPRSGDLSVYWYQQSLDQGLQFLIQYYNGEERAKGNILERFSAQQFPDLHSELNLSSLELGDSALYFCASSVGTSTTGNEQFFGPGTRLTVL.

The CDR3 bases are TGTGCCATCAGCGGGGGGTACGGCTACACCTTC. Its protein product is CAISGGYGYTF. The chain combines TRBV10-3 with TRBJ1-2; TRBD1 might be the D (5 bases). Germline V gene lookup returns CDR1 ENHRY and CDR2 SYGVKD. The CDR3 consists of 11 residues. V lost 6 bases and J 8 bases, leaving 10 bases between the germline ends.

The chain combines TRBV5-1 with TRBJ2-7, with 7 bases matching TRBD1. The J segment lost 6 bases and the V segment lost 7 bases, leaving 13 bases of the junction unmatched. Germline V gene lookup returns CDR1 SGHRS and CDR2 YFSETQ. CDR3 size: 14 residues. The DNA for the CDR3 is TGCGCCAGCGGCCCTGGGACAGCTCCACCCGAGCAGTACTTC. Protein: CASGPGTAPPEQYF. Variable domain in full (rest from reference TRBV5-1 and TRBJ2-7): KAGVTQTPRYLIKTRGQQVTLSCSPISGHRSVSWYQQTPGQGLQFLFEYFSETQRNKGNFPGRFSGRQFSNSRSEMNVSTLELGDSALYLCASGPGTAPPEQYFGPGTRLTVT.

This chain joins TRBV27 and TRBJ2-5; D might be TRBD2 (7 bases). Germline V gene lookup returns CDR1 MNHEY and CDR2 SMNVEV (reference sequence). Trimming removed 2 bases from V and 4 bases from J, with 14 bases in between. The CDR3 totals 15 residues. CDR3 amino acids: CASSLTAGAIETQYF. The CDR3 bases are TGTGCCAGCAGTTTAACTGCGGGGGCCATAGAGACCCAGTACTTC.

The chain has TRBV6-5 and TRBJ1-5; 7 positions agree with TRBD1. V lost 6 bases to trimming and J lost 4 bases; unmatched junction nucleotides: 3. The CDR3 runs to 13 residues. The germline gives CDR1 MNHEY, CDR2 SVGAGI. As DNA, the CDR3 is TGTGCCAGCAGGCTACAGGGGAATCAGCCCCAGCATTTT. This encodes CASRLQGNQPQHF.

The gene calls are TRBV20-1 and TRBJ1-2; D is undetermined. V was pared by 3 bases and J by 7 bases, with 6 bases between. Germline loops: CDR1 DFQATT, CDR2 SNEGSKA (reference sequence). The length of the CDR3 is 10 residues. The CDR3 is CSARHSGYTF. The CDR3 DNA is TGCAGTGCTAGGCACAGTGGCTACACCTTC.

The J gene is TRBJ2-7, the V gene TRBV5-1; TRBD1 aligns across 9 bases. CDR3 length equals 13 residues. Unmatched junction bases numbered 1, after V lost 5 bases and J lost 1 base. In germline, CDR1 is SGHRS, CDR2 YFSETQ. This CDR3 reads CASRTGGSYEQYF. The CDR3 DNA follows: TGCGCCAGCAGGACAGGGGGATCCTACGAGCAGTACTTC.

The chain uses TRBV28 and TRBJ2-1; 9 bases fit TRBD1. Germline CDR1 is MDHEN and CDR2 is SYDVKM. This CDR3 region has 16 residues. V was clipped by 7 bases and J by 4 bases; unmatched bases: 11. The chain's CDR3 is CASTTPGTGSYNEQFF. The CDR3 DNA reads as TGTGCCAGCACTACCCCCGGGACAGGGAGTTACAATGAGCAGTTCTTC.

CDR3 sequence reads: CASSFSGTDTQYF. DNA for the CDR3: TGCGCCAGCAGCTTTTCAGGCACAGATACGCAGTATTTT. The rearrangement uses TRBV5-1 and TRBJ2-3; D call uncertain. In germline, CDR1 is SGHRS, CDR2 YFSETQ. Deletions cut 2 bases from V and 1 base from J, with 5 bases between. This CDR3 region has 13 residues.

The chain recombines TRBV7-9 with TRBJ1-6; 8 nucleotides align to TRBD1. J lost 8 bases, V lost 4 bases, and 7 bases had no gene match. CDR1 and CDR2 from the germline V gene are SEHNR and FQNEAQ (reference sequence). The CDR3 runs 15 residues. Here the CDR3 reads CASSSSGQGDSPLHF. CDR3 DNA: TGTGCCAGCAGCTCCTCAGGACAGGGTGATTCACCCCTCCACTTT.

The gene calls are TRBV2 and TRBJ2-5, with D possibly matching TRBD1 (6 bases). The length of the CDR3 is 14 residues. Germline V gene data show CDR1 as SNHLY and CDR2 as FYNNEI. The germline V and J ends were trimmed by 3 bases and 4 bases, with 12 bases remaining between them. The CDR3 loop reads CASSDRTGRETQYF. CDR3 in DNA: TGTGCCAGCAGTGATCGCACAGGGCGAGAGACCCAGTACTTC.

Only one count was recorded for this clone. The chain joins TRBV7-2 to TRBJ1-1, with a possible D match to TRBD1 (5 bases). The germline CDR1 and CDR2 sequences are SGHTA and FQGNSA. This CDR3 comprises 14 residues. Deletions cut 5 bases from V and 3 bases from J, with 13 bases between. The DNA of the CDR3 is TGTGCCAGCAGCCCTCCAGGAGGGGACACTGAAGCTTTCTTT. This encodes CASSPPGGDTEAFF.

This chain links TRBV7-9 with TRBJ1-5; TRBD1 agrees at 11 bases. J was trimmed by 5 bases and V by 1 base; bases with no gene match: 7. CDR3 length: 17 amino acids. Germline V CDR1 and CDR2: SEHNR, FQNEAQ (reference sequence). As DNA, the CDR3 is TGTGCCAGCAGCTTAGGATTTCGGGACAGGGGGGATCAGCCCCAGCATTTT. This encodes CASSLGFRDRGDQPQHF.

The rearrangement uses TRBV5-1 and TRBJ2-7, with D possibly TRBD1 on 6 matching bases. Germline V lookup: CDR1 SGHRS, CDR2 YFSETQ. Trimming shortened V by 4 bases and J by 5 bases, and 13 bases separated the two germline ends. The CDR3 is 13 amino acids. In nucleotides, the CDR3 is TGCGCCAGCAGCCTGGGGGACAACAACGAGCAGTACTTC. Protein: CASSLGDNNEQYF.

The chain uses TRBV5-1 and TRBJ1-4, with TRBD1 matching over 7 bases. V was pared by 7 bases and J by 5 bases, with 5 bases of the junction left unmatched. The CDR3 consists of 13 residues. Germline V gene sequence: CDR1 SGHRS, CDR2 YFSETQ. CDR3 bases: TGCGCCAGCGGGGACAGAGCGAATGAAAAACTGTTTTTT. Its translation is CASGDRANEKLFF.

The rearrangement joins TRBV6-1 to TRBJ1-4; D is ambiguous. Germline V gene data show CDR1 as MNHNS and CDR2 as SASEGT. The CDR3 has 12 residues. This CDR3 reads CAVGFAGEKLFF. CDR3 bases: TGTGCAGTGGGCTTCGCAGGAGAAAAACTGTTTTTT.